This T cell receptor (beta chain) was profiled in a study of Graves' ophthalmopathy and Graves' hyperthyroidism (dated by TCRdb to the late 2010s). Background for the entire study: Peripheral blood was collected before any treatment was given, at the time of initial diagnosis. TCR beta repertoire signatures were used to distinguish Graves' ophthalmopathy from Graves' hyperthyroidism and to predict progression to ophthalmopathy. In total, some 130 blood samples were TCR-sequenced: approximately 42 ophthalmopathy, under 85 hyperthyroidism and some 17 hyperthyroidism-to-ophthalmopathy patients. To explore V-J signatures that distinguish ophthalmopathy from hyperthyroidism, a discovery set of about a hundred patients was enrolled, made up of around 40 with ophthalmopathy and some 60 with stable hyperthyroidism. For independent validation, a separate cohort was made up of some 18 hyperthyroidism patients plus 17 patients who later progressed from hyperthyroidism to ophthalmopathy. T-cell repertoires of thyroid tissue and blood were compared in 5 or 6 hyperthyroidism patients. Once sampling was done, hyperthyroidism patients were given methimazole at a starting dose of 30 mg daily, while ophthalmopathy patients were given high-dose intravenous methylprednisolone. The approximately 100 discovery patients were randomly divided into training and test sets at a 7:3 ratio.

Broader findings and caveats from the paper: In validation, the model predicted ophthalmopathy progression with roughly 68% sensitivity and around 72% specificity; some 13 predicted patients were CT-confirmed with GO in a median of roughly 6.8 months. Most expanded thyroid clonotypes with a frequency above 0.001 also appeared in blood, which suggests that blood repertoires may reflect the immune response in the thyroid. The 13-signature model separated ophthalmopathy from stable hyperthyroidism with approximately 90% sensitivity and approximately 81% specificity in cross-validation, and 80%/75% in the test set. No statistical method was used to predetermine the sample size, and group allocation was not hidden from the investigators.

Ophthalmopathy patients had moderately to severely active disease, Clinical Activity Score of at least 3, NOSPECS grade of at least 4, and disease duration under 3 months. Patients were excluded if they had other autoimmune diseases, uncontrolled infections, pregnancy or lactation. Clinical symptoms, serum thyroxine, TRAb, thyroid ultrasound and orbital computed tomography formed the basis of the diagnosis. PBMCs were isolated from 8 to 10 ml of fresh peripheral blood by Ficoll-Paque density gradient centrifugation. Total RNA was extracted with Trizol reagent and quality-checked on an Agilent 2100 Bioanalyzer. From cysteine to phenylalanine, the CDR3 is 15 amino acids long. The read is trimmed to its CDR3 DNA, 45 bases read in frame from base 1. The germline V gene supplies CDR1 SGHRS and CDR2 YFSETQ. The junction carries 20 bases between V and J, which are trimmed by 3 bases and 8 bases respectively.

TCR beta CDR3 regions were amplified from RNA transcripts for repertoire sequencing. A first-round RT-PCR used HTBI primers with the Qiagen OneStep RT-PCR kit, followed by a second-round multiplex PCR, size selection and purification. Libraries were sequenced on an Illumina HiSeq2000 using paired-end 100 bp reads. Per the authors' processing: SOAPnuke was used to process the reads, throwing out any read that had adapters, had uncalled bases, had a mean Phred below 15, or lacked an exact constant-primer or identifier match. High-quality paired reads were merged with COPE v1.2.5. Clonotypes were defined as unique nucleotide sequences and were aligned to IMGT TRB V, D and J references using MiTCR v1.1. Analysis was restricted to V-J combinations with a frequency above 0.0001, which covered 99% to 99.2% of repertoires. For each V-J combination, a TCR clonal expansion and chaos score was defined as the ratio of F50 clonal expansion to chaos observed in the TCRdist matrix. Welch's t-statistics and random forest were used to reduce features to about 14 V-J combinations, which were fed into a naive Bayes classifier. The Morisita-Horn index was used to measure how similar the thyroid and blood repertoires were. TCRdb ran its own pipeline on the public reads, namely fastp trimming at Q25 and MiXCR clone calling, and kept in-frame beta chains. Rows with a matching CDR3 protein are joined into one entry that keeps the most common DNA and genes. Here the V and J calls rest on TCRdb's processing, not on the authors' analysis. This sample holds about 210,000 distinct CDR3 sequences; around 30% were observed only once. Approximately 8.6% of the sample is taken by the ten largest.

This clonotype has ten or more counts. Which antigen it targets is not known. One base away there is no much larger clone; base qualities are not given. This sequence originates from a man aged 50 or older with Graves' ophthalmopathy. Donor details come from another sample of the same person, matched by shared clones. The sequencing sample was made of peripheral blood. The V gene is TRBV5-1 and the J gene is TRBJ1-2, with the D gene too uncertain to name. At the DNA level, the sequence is TGCGCCAGCAGCTCACAAACTCTGGCGGGGTTGGGCTACACCTTC. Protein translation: CASSSQTLAGLGYTF.